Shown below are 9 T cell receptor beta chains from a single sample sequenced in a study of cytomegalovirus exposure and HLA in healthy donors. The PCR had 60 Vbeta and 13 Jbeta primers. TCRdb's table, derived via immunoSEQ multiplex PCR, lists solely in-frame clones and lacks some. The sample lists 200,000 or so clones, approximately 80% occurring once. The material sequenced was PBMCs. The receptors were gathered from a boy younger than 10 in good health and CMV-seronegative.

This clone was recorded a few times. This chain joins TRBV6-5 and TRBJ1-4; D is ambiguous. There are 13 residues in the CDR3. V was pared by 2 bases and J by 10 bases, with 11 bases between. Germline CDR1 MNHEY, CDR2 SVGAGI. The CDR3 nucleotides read TGTGCCAGCAGTTACCGTAGTGAGGGAAAACTGTTTTTT. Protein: CASSYRSEGKLFF.

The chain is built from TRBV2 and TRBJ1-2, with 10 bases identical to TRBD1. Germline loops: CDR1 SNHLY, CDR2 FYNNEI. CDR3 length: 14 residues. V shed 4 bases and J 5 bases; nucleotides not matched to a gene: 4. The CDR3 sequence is CASSGQGAGYGYTF. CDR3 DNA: TGTGCCAGCAGTGGACAGGGGGCGGGGTATGGCTACACCTTC.

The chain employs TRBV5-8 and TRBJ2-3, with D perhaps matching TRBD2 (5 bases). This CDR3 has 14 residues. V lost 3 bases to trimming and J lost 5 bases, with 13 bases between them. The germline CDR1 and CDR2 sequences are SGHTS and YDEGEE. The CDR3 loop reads CASSSAPGEDTQYF. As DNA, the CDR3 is TGTGCCAGCAGCTCCGCCCCCGGGGAAGATACGCAGTATTTT. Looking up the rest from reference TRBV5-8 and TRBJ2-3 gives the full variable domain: EAGVTQSPTHLIKTRGQQATLRCSPISGHTSVYWYQQALGLGLQFLLWYDEGEERNRGNFPPRFSGRQFPNYSSELNVNALELEDSALYLCASSSAPGEDTQYFGPGTRLTVL.

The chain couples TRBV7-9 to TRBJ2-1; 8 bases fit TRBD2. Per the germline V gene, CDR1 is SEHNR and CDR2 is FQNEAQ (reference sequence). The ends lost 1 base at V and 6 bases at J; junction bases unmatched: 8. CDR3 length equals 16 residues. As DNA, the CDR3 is TGTGCCAGCAGCTTAGGTTCCAGCGGGAGACGCAATGAGCAGTTCTTC. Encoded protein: CASSLGSSGRRNEQFF.

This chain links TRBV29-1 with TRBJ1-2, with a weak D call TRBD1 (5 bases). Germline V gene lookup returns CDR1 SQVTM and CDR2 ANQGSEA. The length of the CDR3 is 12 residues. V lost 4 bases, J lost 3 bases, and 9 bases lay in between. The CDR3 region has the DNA TGCAGCGTTGTTGGGACTGACTATGGCTACACCTTC. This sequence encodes CSVVGTDYGYTF.

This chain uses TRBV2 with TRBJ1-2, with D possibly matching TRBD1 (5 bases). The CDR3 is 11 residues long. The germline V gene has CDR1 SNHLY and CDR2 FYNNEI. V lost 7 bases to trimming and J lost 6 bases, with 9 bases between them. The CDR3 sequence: CASTRGDGYTF. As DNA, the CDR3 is TGTGCCAGCACCCGGGGGGATGGCTACACCTTC.

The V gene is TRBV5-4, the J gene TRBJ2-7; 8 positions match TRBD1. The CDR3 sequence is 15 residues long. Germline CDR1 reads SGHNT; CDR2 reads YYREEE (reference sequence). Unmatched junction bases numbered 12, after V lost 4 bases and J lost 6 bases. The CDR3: CASSTPGGVTGEQYF. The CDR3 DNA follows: TGTGCCAGCAGCACTCCAGGGGGCGTTACGGGCGAGCAGTACTTC.

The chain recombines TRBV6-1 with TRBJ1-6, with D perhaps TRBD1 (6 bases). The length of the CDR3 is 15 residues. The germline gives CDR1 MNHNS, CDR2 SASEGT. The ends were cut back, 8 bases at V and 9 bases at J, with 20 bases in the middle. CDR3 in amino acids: CASGLGQGYRSPLHF. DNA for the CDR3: TGTGCCAGCGGTCTGGGGCAGGGGTATCGTTCACCCCTCCACTTT.

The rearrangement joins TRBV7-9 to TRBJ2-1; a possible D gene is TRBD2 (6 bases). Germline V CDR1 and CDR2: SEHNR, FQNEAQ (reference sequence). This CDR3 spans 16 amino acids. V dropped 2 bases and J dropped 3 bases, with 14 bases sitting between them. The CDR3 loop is CASSLLSLADYNEQFF. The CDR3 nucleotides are TGTGCCAGCAGCTTATTGTCGTTAGCGGACTACAATGAGCAGTTCTTC.